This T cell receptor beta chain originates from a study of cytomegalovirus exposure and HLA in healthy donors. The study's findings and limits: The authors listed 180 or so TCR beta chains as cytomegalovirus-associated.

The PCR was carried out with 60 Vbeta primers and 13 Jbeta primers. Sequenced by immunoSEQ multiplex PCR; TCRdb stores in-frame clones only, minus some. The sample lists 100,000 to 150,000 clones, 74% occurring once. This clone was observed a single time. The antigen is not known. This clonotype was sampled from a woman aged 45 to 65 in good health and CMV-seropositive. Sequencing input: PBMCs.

The CDR3 DNA follows: TGTGCCAGCAGCGTAGGCGGACTAGCGACAACAGATACGCAGTATTTT. Residues: CASSVGGLATTDTQYF. The V and J genes are TRBV9 and TRBJ2-3, with 9 positions matching TRBD2. CDR3 length: 16 residues. The germline gives CDR1 SGDLS, CDR2 YYNGEE. V lost 0 bases and J lost 3; bases outside the gene matches: 5.